A selection of T cell receptor beta chains follows, all from one sample in a study of cytomegalovirus exposure and HLA in healthy donors. Sequenced by immunoSEQ multiplex PCR; TCRdb stores in-frame clones only, minus some. The data show fewer than 250,000 clones, with approximately 88% seen just once and over 13% held by the top ten. Sequenced sample: PBMCs. These receptors all stem from a young woman in good health and CMV-seropositive. CDR3s include the opening cysteine and the closing phenylalanine or tryptophan. The order of the fields is D gene, clone size, V gene, J gene, CDR3 protein, CDR3 DNA. D genes are given only for firm matches. Only part of the rows carry a size: once, few, many, or a class if the clone is expanded.

.	few	TRBV7-3	TRBJ2-7	CASSLEPGASYEQYF	TGTGCCAGCAGCTTAGAACCTGGGGCCTCCTACGAGCAGTACTTC
.	.	TRBV28	TRBJ1-1	CASSLARPDVFF	TGTGCCAGCAGTTTGGCCCGGCCCGATGTCTTCTTT
TRBD2	.	TRBV27	TRBJ2-7	CASSLTRERAYEQYF	TGTGCCAGCAGTTTAACGCGGGAGAGGGCCTACGAGCAGTACTTC
.	.	TRBV2	TRBJ2-7	CASGGTPGSYEQYF	TGTGCCAGTGGCGGGACACCTGGCTCCTACGAGCAGTACTTC
TRBD1	.	TRBV27	TRBJ1-4	CASSSQGARATNEKLFF	TGTGCCAGCAGTTCTCAGGGGGCTCGGGCAACTAATGAAAAACTGTTTTTT
TRBD2	.	TRBV28	TRBJ2-7	CASRTSEHSYEQYF	TGTGCCAGCAGGACTAGCGAACACTCCTACGAGCAGTACTTC
TRBD2	.	TRBV10-3	TRBJ2-1	CAISLTSGSGYEQFF	TGTGCCATCAGTCTAACTAGCGGGAGCGGGTATGAGCAGTTCTTC
.	.	TRBV29-1	TRBJ2-7	CSVHQGNSYEQYF	TGCAGCGTTCACCAGGGGAACTCCTACGAGCAGTACTTC
TRBD1	.	TRBV29-1	TRBJ1-2	CSVEEQGRHGYTF	TGCAGCGTTGAAGAACAGGGGAGGCATGGCTACACCTTC
.	.	TRBV20-1	TRBJ1-2	CSASGAYGYTF	TGCAGTGCTAGCGGGGCCTATGGCTACACCTTC
TRBD2	.	TRBV28	TRBJ2-7	CASRRRRGSPPYEQYF	TGTGCCAGCAGACGAAGACGCGGGAGTCCCCCTTACGAGCAGTACTTC
.	.	TRBV7-8	TRBJ2-4	CASSQQGLDGNIQYF	TGTGCCAGCAGCCAACAGGGTCTGGATGGAAACATTCAGTACTTC
TRBD2	.	TRBV19	TRBJ2-7	CASSIGGRNYEQYF	TGTGCCAGTAGTATAGGCGGGAGGAACTACGAGCAGTACTTC
TRBD1	few	TRBV4-1	TRBJ1-1	CASRATGKNTEAFF	TGCGCCAGCAGGGCGACAGGGAAGAACACTGAAGCTTTCTTT
TRBD1	.	TRBV2	TRBJ1-1	CASSDRGVNTEAFF	TGTGCCAGCAGTGACAGGGGGGTAAACACTGAAGCTTTCTTT
.	.	TRBV12-5	TRBJ2-5	CASGLVGVQDHYF	TGTGCTAGTGGTTTGGTAGGTGTACAGGATCACTACTTC
.	few	TRBV27	TRBJ2-7	CASSSPGFHEQYF	TGTGCCAGCAGTAGCCCAGGGTTCCACGAGCAGTACTTC
.	.	TRBV5-8	TRBJ2-1	CASSLDRFEQFF	TGTGCCAGCAGCTTGGATAGGTTCGAGCAGTTCTTC
.	.	TRBV15	TRBJ2-2	CATRFRDQTGELFF	TGTGCCACCAGATTTCGGGACCAGACCGGGGAGCTGTTTTTT
.	.	TRBV30	TRBJ2-6	CAWNAGANVLTF	TGTGCCTGGAATGCGGGGGCCAACGTCCTGACTTTC
.	once	TRBV20-1	TRBJ2-1	CSAETRSEFF	TGCAGTGCAGAAACTAGGTCCGAGTTCTTC
TRBD1	.	TRBV15	TRBJ1-1	CATSRTGGSEAFF	TGTGCCACCAGCAGAACAGGGGGATCTGAAGCTTTCTTT
TRBD1	once	TRBV30	TRBJ1-1	CAILEGANTEAFF	TGTGCCATTCTGGAGGGGGCGAACACTGAAGCTTTCTTT
TRBD1	few	TRBV27	TRBJ2-2	CASSLGTVNTGELFF	TGTGCCAGCAGTTTAGGGACAGTGAACACCGGGGAGCTGTTTTTT
TRBD2	.	TRBV7-3	TRBJ2-5	CASSLGLAGVAETQYF	TGTGCCAGCAGCCTCGGACTAGCGGGCGTTGCAGAGACCCAGTACTTC
.	.	TRBV5-1	TRBJ1-1	CASSLDVSNTEAFF	TGCGCCAGCAGCCTGGACGTATCGAACACTGAAGCTTTCTTT
TRBD2	.	TRBV9	TRBJ2-2	CASSSKAGGHTGELFF	TGTGCCAGCAGCTCAAAAGCGGGAGGGCACACCGGGGAGCTGTTTTTT
.	once	TRBV27	TRBJ2-7	CASSSGTRSYEQYF	TGTGCCAGCAGTAGCGGGACACGCTCCTACGAGCAGTACTTC
TRBD1	.	TRBV11-2	TRBJ2-7	CASSSSTGLYEQYF	TGTGCCAGCAGCTCCTCGACAGGGCTCTACGAGCAGTACTTC
TRBD2	once	TRBV18	TRBJ2-7	CASSPPLAGGRSYEQYF	TGTGCCAGCTCACCACCCCTAGCGGGAGGCAGGTCCTACGAGCAGTACTTC
.	once	TRBV5-1	TRBJ2-2	CASTLRTPNTGELFF	TGCGCCAGCACCCTAAGGACACCGAACACCGGGGAGCTGTTTTTT
TRBD2	.	TRBV19	TRBJ2-1	CASTLQREGRYNEQFF	TGTGCCAGTACCCTCCAGCGGGAGGGCCGCTACAATGAGCAGTTCTTC
.	.	TRBV10-3	TRBJ1-4	CAISREAGEKLFF	TGTGCCATCAGCCGGGAGGCGGGGGAAAAACTGTTTTTT
.	.	TRBV9	TRBJ1-2	CASSGPQGPYGYTF	TGTGCCAGCAGCGGCCCACAGGGCCCCTATGGCTACACCTTC
.	.	TRBV7-9	TRBJ1-1	CASSSRRGRNTEAFF	TGTGCCAGCAGCTCCCGGAGGGGGAGAAACACTGAAGCTTTCTTT
.	.	TRBV5-1	TRBJ2-5	CASSSGSGTETQYF	TGCGCCAGCAGCTCAGGGAGCGGAACGGAGACCCAGTACTTC
TRBD2	.	TRBV4-3	TRBJ2-3	CASSQESGATQYF	TGCGCCAGCAGCCAGGAAAGCGGGGCTACGCAGTATTTT
.	.	TRBV4-3	TRBJ2-3	CASSQVRGGADTQYF	TGCGCCAGCAGCCAAGTGAGGGGGGGGGCAGATACGCAGTATTTT
TRBD1	.	TRBV6-5	TRBJ2-7	CASRGGRDEQYF	TGTGCCAGCAGAGGGGGCCGGGACGAGCAGTACTTC
TRBD2	.	TRBV27	TRBJ2-1	CASSFRGRWSEQFF	TGTGCCAGCAGTTTCCGCGGGAGATGGAGTGAGCAGTTCTTC
TRBD1	.	TRBV5-1	TRBJ1-3	CASSLTGVRGNTIYF	TGCGCCAGCAGCTTAACAGGGGTACGTGGAAACACCATATATTTT
TRBD1	.	TRBV2	TRBJ2-3	CASSTRGRSTDTQYF	TGTGCCAGCAGTACCAGGGGGCGAAGCACAGATACGCAGTATTTT
.	.	TRBV7-6	TRBJ1-1	CASSLGGRDTEAFF	TGTGCCAGCAGCTTAGGGGGGCGAGACACTGAAGCTTTCTTT
TRBD2	many	TRBV9	TRBJ2-3	CASSVASGRADTQYF	TGTGCCAGCAGCGTAGCTAGCGGGAGGGCAGATACGCAGTATTTT
TRBD1	.	TRBV29-1	TRBJ1-1	CSGTPTGDTEAFF	TGCAGCGGAACTCCGACAGGGGACACTGAAGCTTTCTTT
TRBD1	.	TRBV7-2	TRBJ2-3	CASSWDRSTDTQYF	TGTGCCAGCAGCTGGGACAGAAGCACAGATACGCAGTATTTT
TRBD1	.	TRBV6-5	TRBJ1-1	CASSTGTANTEAFF	TGTGCCAGCAGCACCGGGACAGCAAACACTGAAGCTTTCTTT
TRBD1	.	TRBV5-4	TRBJ1-1	CASSSGQGLGTEAFF	TGTGCCAGCAGCTCGGGACAGGGGCTGGGCACTGAAGCTTTCTTT
TRBD1	.	TRBV2	TRBJ1-5	CASSGQVLNQPQHF	TGTGCCAGCAGCGGACAGGTACTAAATCAGCCCCAGCATTTT
.	.	TRBV7-6	TRBJ1-1	CASSREGAATEAFF	TGTGCCAGCAGCCGAGAGGGAGCTGCGACTGAAGCTTTCTTT
TRBD2	.	TRBV7-2	TRBJ2-6	CASSWGGPVIGANVLTF	TGTGCCAGCAGCTGGGGGGGTCCGGTGATTGGGGCCAACGTCCTGACTTTC
.	.	TRBV29-1	TRBJ2-6	CSVETRTLSISGANVLTF	TGCAGCGTAGAAACCCGGACGCTTAGTATCTCTGGGGCCAACGTCCTGACTTTC
.	.	TRBV28	TRBJ2-5	CASTWGGQETQYF	TGTGCCAGCACCTGGGGCGGACAAGAGACCCAGTACTTC
TRBD2	.	TRBV5-1	TRBJ2-7	CASSRTSGTTYEQYF	TGCGCCAGCAGTCGGACTAGCGGGACTACCTACGAGCAGTACTTC
TRBD1	.	TRBV4-3	TRBJ1-1	CASSQGQGLDAFF	TGCGCCAGCAGCCAAGGACAGGGCCTTGACGCTTTCTTT
.	few	TRBV2	TRBJ1-3	CASQKGAGNTIYF	TGTGCCAGCCAGAAGGGAGCGGGAAACACCATATATTTT
TRBD2	.	TRBV19	TRBJ2-1	CASSIGRASGSGNEQFF	TGTGCCAGTAGTATAGGGAGAGCTAGCGGGAGTGGGAATGAGCAGTTCTTC
TRBD1	.	TRBV13	TRBJ2-7	CASSMGQGTLEQYF	TGTGCCAGCAGCATGGGACAGGGTACCCTCGAGCAGTACTTC
TRBD1	.	TRBV29-1	TRBJ2-2	CSVGRQGGTGELFF	TGCAGCGTTGGGCGACAGGGGGGCACCGGGGAGCTGTTTTTT
.	once	TRBV4-1	TRBJ1-1	CASSQVGTEAFF	TGCGCCAGCAGCCAAGTCGGGACTGAAGCTTTCTTT